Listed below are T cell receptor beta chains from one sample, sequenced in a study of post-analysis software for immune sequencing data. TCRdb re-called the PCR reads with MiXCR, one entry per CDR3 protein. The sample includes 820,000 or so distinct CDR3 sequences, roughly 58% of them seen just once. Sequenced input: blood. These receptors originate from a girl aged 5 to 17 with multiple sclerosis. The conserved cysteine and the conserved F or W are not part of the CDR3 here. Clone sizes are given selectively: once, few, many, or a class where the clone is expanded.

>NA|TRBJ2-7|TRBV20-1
GARTSGTSYEQY
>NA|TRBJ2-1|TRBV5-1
ASSLMLLAGGWDSYNEQF
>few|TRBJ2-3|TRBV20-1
SAGGFGGTTRTDTQY
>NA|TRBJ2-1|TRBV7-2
ASSSGTPRGGEQF
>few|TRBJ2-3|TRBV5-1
ASSLGSPTDTQY
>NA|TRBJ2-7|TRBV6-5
ASKPLAGVYNEQY
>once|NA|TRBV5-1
ASSGGFGEIDEQY
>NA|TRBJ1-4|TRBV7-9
ASSFSTPGPRGKLF
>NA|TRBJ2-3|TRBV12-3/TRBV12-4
ASSSVGDTQY
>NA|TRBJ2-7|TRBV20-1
SALAGTYEQY
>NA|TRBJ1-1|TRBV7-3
ASSLVGDGTEAF
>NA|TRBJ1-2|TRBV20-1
SARQGVAVGYT
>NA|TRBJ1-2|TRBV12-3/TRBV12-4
ASSLVGGSNYGYT
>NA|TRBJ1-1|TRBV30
AWRTTVRGEAF
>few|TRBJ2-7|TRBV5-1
ASSYSREAGSYEQY
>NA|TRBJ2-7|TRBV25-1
ASSESTVAYEQY
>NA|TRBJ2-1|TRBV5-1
ASSLTSLGGYNEQF
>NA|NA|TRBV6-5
ASSYTRLAGTGETQY
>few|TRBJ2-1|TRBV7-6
ASSLEDGGTDEQF
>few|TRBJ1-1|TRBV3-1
ASSRTDMNTEAF
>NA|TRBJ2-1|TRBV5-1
ASMTGPLHEQF
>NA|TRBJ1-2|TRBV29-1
SVETRGKDYGYT
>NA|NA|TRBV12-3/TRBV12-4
ASLAGPPYEQY
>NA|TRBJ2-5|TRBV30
AWSPPGTSETQY
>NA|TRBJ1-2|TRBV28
ASSQGGPNYGYT
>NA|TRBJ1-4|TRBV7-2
ASSRQGTEKLF
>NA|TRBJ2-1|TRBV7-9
ASSPSGISQF
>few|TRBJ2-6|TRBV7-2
ASSFRGSSGANVLT
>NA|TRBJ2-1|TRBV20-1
SAGSGFLDNEQF
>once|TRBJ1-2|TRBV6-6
ASTYRTDRLLDGYT
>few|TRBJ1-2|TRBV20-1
SARLGLGYT
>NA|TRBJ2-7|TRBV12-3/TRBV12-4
ASSKAGGTNTGEQY
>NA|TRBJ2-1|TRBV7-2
ASSSPGLAGGHEQF
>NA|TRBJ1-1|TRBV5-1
ASSSTGREAF
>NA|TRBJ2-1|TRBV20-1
SARHQTGTYEQF
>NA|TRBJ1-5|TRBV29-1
SVPGRGDYSNQPQH
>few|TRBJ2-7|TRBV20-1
SARVLSLAVDSYEQY
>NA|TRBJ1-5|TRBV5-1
ASSLSTGKPQH